This T cell receptor beta chain was retrieved from a study of shared clonotypes between healthy human individuals. Method: immunoSEQ multiplex PCR; TCRdb's copy keeps in-frame clones and lacks some. Found here are some 1.4 million clones, roughly 97% of them singletons; the top ten hold roughly 1.2%. Overall study results and limits: The study found roughly 5% of naive CD4 clonotypes shared across four donors.

The V gene lost 5 bases and the J gene lost 3 bases, with 18 bases spanning the gap. The CDR3 is made up of 16 amino acids. CDR1 is SGHKS and CDR2 is YYEKEE in the germline V gene (reference sequence). With respect to this clone: Antigen specificity is unknown.

This clonotype was sampled from a man younger than 40 in good health. The V call is TRBV5-5, the J call TRBJ2-1; tentative D call: TRBD2 (6 bases). Sequencing was done on a sample of naive CD4+ T cells sorted from blood. Subset noted: CD45RA+ positively selected. CDR3 nucleotides: TGTGCCAGCAGAGAGTTGTATAGGCGGGGCTACAATGAGCAGTTCTTC. This codes for CASRELYRRGYNEQFF.